These 27 T cell receptor beta chains share one sample of origin, sequenced in a study of control samples from healthy donors and cancer patients. Method: immunoSEQ multiplex PCR; TCRdb's copy keeps in-frame clones and lacks some. The profile shows 150,000 or so clones, about 94% of them singletons. The sample was blood. Receptor source: a man aged 35 to 55 in good health.

The CDR3 sequence is CASSESRVVDEQFF. The CDR3 DNA reads as TGTGCCAGCAGTGAGTCCAGGGTTGTAGATGAGCAGTTCTTC. The chain recombines TRBV2 with TRBJ2-1, with D possibly matching TRBD1 (5 bases). V lost 3 bases and J lost 8, with 14 bases in between. Germline CDR1 reads SNHLY; CDR2 reads FYNNEI. This CDR3 spans 14 amino acids.

The chain couples TRBV19 to TRBJ1-1, with 8 bases identical to TRBD1. The CDR3 contains 15 residues. CDR1 and CDR2 (germline): LNHDA, SQIVND (reference sequence). J was trimmed by 8 bases and V by 1 base; bases with no gene match: 9. DNA for the CDR3: TGTGCCAGTAGTATAGGTGCAGGGGGCCAGGGGGAAGCTTTCTTT. As protein: CASSIGAGGQGEAFF.

The chain is built from TRBV19 and TRBJ2-1; 15 bases match TRBD2. J was trimmed by 9 bases and V by 3 bases; bases with no gene match: 3. CDR3 length equals 15 residues. Germline V lookup: CDR1 LNHDA, CDR2 SQIVND (reference sequence). The CDR3 DNA sequence: TGTGCCAGTAGTATGGGACTAGCGGGGGGAGGTGAGCAGTTCTTC. Its protein is CASSMGLAGGGEQFF.

The chain uses TRBV5-5 and TRBJ1-5; TRBD1 matches 7 bases. The V gene end was trimmed by 4 bases and the J gene end by 7 bases; junction bases not matched to a gene: 14. Germline CDR1 and CDR2: SGHKS and YYEKEE (reference sequence). The CDR3 covers 16 residues. The chain's CDR3 is CASSPGTVSESQPQHF. The CDR3 DNA sequence: TGTGCCAGCAGCCCCGGGACAGTGAGTGAGAGCCAGCCCCAGCATTTT.

The rearrangement uses TRBV19 and TRBJ1-4; D gene uncertain. Trimming stripped 3 bases from V and 8 bases from J, with 10 bases between. Germline V gives CDR1 LNHDA, CDR2 SQIVND (reference sequence). The CDR3 extends over 13 amino acids. As DNA, the CDR3 is TGTGCCAGTAGTATCGGGATCCTGGAAAAACTGTTTTTT. It translates to CASSIGILEKLFF.

The chain employs TRBV10-3 and TRBJ1-2; D unresolved. Trimming took off 4 bases at V and 1 base at J, with 4 bases between the two ends. Germline CDR1 is ENHRY and CDR2 is SYGVKD. The CDR3 has 12 residues. The CDR3 sequence: CAISVGNYGYTF. The CDR3 DNA reads TGTGCCATCAGTGTGGGTAACTATGGCTACACCTTC.

The chain combines TRBV2 with TRBJ1-1; TRBD1 agrees at 7 bases. This CDR3 has 16 residues. Germline lookup yields CDR1 SNHLY and CDR2 FYNNEI. The V gene end was trimmed by 6 bases and the J gene end by 4 bases; junction bases not matched to a gene: 14. The CDR3 nucleotides are TGTGCCAGCAGGTTGCCGACAGGGCGGAGTGGCACTGAAGCTTTCTTT. Translation gives CASRLPTGRSGTEAFF.

This chain connects TRBV18 to TRBJ1-6, with 11 nucleotides matching TRBD1. The J segment lost 10 bases and the V segment lost 3 bases, leaving 2 bases of the junction unmatched. Germline V gene sequence: CDR1 KGHSH, CDR2 LQKENI. The CDR3 sequence is 14 residues long. CDR3 amino acids: CASSPGQGGSPLHF. The DNA of the CDR3 is TGTGCCAGCTCACCGGGACAGGGGGGCTCACCCCTCCACTTT.

The chain uses TRBV6-1 and TRBJ1-6; D is ambiguous. V lost 3 bases and J 3 bases, leaving 12 bases between the germline ends. The CDR3 extends over 16 amino acids. The germline gives CDR1 MNHNS, CDR2 SASEGT. As DNA, the CDR3 is TGTGCCAGCAGTGACACAGACAAACTCTATAATTCACCCCTCCACTTT. It yields the protein CASSDTDKLYNSPLHF.

The chain employs TRBV9 and TRBJ1-1; 7 bases fit TRBD1. CDR1 and CDR2 from the germline V gene are SGDLS and YYNGEE. The CDR3 runs to 14 residues. The V segment lost 3 bases and the J segment 1 base; nucleotides outside the gene matches: 3. CDR3 nucleotides: TGTGCCAGCAGCGCGGGACAGAGGAACACTGAAGCTTTCTTT. As protein: CASSAGQRNTEAFF.

The genes are TRBV5-4 and TRBJ2-1, with 13 bases matching TRBD2. V was pared by 1 base and J by 4 bases, with 8 bases of the junction left unmatched. In germline, CDR1 is SGHNT, CDR2 YYREEE (reference sequence). The CDR3 totals 18 residues. The CDR3 region is CASSLNPGLAGYYNEQFF. The CDR3, as DNA: TGTGCCAGCAGCTTGAATCCGGGACTAGCGGGGTATTACAATGAGCAGTTCTTC.

The V and J genes are TRBV7-2 and TRBJ1-6; D is perhaps TRBD1 (5 bases). Trimming cost V 5 bases and J 8 bases, with 7 bases left between them. There are 12 residues in the CDR3. Germline CDR1 and CDR2: SGHTA and FQGNSA. CDR3 nucleotide sequence: TGTGCCAGCAGCCCGGGGCATTCACCCCTCCACTTT. Its translation: CASSPGHSPLHF.

The genes are TRBV15 and TRBJ1-3, with D possibly being TRBD1 (6 bases). The V gene's germline CDR1 is LNHNV and CDR2 YYDKDF (reference sequence). CDR3 length: 15 amino acids. V was cut by 3 bases and J by 4 bases, with 13 bases left in between. The CDR3 nucleotides are TGTGCCACCAGCAGTCCCCCAGGGGCCGGAAACACCATATATTTT. This gives the protein CATSSPPGAGNTIYF.

The chain employs TRBV19 and TRBJ2-2, with TRBD1 matching 7 bases. The germline V gene has CDR1 LNHDA and CDR2 SQIVND (reference sequence). V gave up 5 bases and J gave up 7 bases; unmatched junction bases: 10. This CDR3 has 15 residues. CDR3 DNA sequence: TGTGCCAGTAGTTCGATGGGACAGACTTTCGGGGAGCTGTTTTTT. It specifies CASSSMGQTFGELFF.

The V call is TRBV19, the J call TRBJ1-2, with D hard to call. CDR3 length: 13 amino acids. Germline loops: CDR1 LNHDA, CDR2 SQIVND (reference sequence). The ends were cut back, 3 bases at V and 2 bases at J, with 7 bases in the middle. CDR3 residues: CASSIRSNYGYTF. The CDR3 nucleotides are TGTGCCAGTAGTATCCGGTCGAACTATGGCTACACCTTC.

The chain joins TRBV4-2 to TRBJ2-7, with 10 bases identical to TRBD2. The CDR3 contains 16 residues. With V trimmed by 0 bases and J by 2 bases, 4 bases remained unmatched. The germline V gene has CDR1 LGHNA and CDR2 YNFKEQ. CDR3 region: CASSQDVGLAAYEQYF. The CDR3 nucleotides are TGTGCCAGCAGCCAAGACGTTGGACTAGCGGCCTACGAGCAGTACTTC.

The gene calls are TRBV11-2 and TRBJ1-2, with 11 bases fitting TRBD1. The CDR3 extends over 16 amino acids. The J segment lost 2 bases and the V segment lost 5 bases, leaving 7 bases of the junction unmatched. The germline V gene has CDR1 SGHAT and CDR2 FQNNGV. For the CDR3, the DNA is TGTGCCAGCAGCCTCGGACAGGGGGCTGGAAACTATGGCTACACCTTC. This codes for CASSLGQGAGNYGYTF.

The chain combines TRBV24-1 with TRBJ1-5, with 10 bases aligning to TRBD1. The CDR3 is 15 amino acids. The germline CDR1 and CDR2 sequences are KGHDR and SFDVKD. J gave up 5 bases and V 3 bases, and 3 bases lay outside the gene matches. The CDR3 spells CATSDAGTGDQPQHF. As DNA, the CDR3 is TGTGCCACCAGTGATGCGGGGACAGGGGATCAGCCCCAGCATTTT.

V gene TRBV9 combines with J gene TRBJ2-3, with 10 bases identical to TRBD2. Germline V lookup: CDR1 SGDLS, CDR2 YYNGEE. Trimming at V came to 0 bases and at J to 6 bases, leaving 7 bases not matched to a gene. The CDR3 is 16 residues long. The CDR3 DNA reads TGTGCCAGCAGCGTAGATCGGCTAGCGGGGGAGGATACGCAGTATTTT. Its protein product is CASSVDRLAGEDTQYF. The entire variable domain, with the rest obtained from reference TRBV9 and TRBJ2-3, is as follows: DSGVTQTPKHLITATGQRVTLRCSPRSGDLSVYWYQQSLDQGLQFLIQYYNGEERAKGNILERFSAQQFPDLHSELNLSSLELGDSALYFCASSVDRLAGEDTQYFGPGTRLTVL.

The chain has TRBV4-3 and TRBJ2-1; 9 bases fit TRBD1. Looked up from germline, CDR1 is LGHNA and CDR2 is YSLEER. The CDR3 has 17 amino acids. Trimming cost V 0 bases and J 3 bases; bases outside gene matches: 6. CDR3 in amino acids: CASSQDVGDRVYNEQFF. CDR3 DNA: TGCGCCAGCAGCCAAGATGTGGGGGACAGGGTCTACAATGAGCAGTTCTTC.

The V and J genes are TRBV9 and TRBJ2-2; the D is unclear. The CDR3 spans 14 residues. V lost 3 bases to trimming and J lost 6 bases, with 12 bases between them. The germline gives CDR1 SGDLS, CDR2 YYNGEE. CDR3 amino acids: CASSARVSAGELFF. The CDR3, as DNA: TGTGCCAGCAGCGCAAGAGTATCTGCCGGGGAGCTGTTTTTT.

This clone was seen only once. The chain employs TRBV6-5 and TRBJ1-6, with D hard to call. There are 15 residues in the CDR3. Germline V gene data show CDR1 as MNHEY and CDR2 as SVGAGI. V was clipped by 6 bases and J by 7 bases, with 16 bases between them. DNA for the CDR3: TGTGCCAGCAGCGTAGGCGACGGCGTAAATTCACCCCTCCACTTT. It is translated as CASSVGDGVNSPLHF.

This clone was found once. This chain links TRBV5-8 with TRBJ2-3; the match to TRBD2 covers 7 bases. The CDR3 covers 15 residues. With 3 bases clipped from V and 3 bases from J, the junction kept 7 bases outside the gene matches. From germline, CDR1 is SGHTS and CDR2 YDEGEE. The CDR3 DNA sequence: TGTGCCAGCAGCTGGGGGGGGAGTCGGACAGATACGCAGTATTTT. It encodes CASSWGGSRTDTQYF. The whole variable domain, filled in from reference TRBV5-8 and TRBJ2-3, reads EAGVTQSPTHLIKTRGQQATLRCSPISGHTSVYWYQQALGLGLQFLLWYDEGEERNRGNFPPRFSGRQFPNYSSELNVNALELEDSALYLCASSWGGSRTDTQYFGPGTRLTVL.

The chain is built from TRBV4-3 and TRBJ1-6; TRBD1 aligns across 8 bases. This CDR3 comprises 15 residues. J was trimmed by 10 bases and V by 1 base; bases with no gene match: 6. Germline CDR1 and CDR2: LGHNA and YSLEER. The CDR3 DNA is TGCGCCAGCAGCCAAGTAGCGGGACAGGAATCACCCCTCCACTTT. As protein: CASSQVAGQESPLHF.

This clone was observed a handful of times. The chain recombines TRBV7-2 with TRBJ1-5, with D unresolved. The V end was cut by 5 bases, the J end by 0 bases, with 5 bases between. From germline, CDR1 is SGHTA and CDR2 FQGNSA. The CDR3 runs to 13 residues. DNA for the CDR3: TGTGCCAGCAGCCCGTATAGCAATCAGCCCCAGCATTTT. Protein sequence: CASSPYSNQPQHF. Filled out from reference TRBV7-2 and TRBJ1-5, the complete variable domain reads GAGVSQSPSNKVTEKGKDVELRCDPISGHTALYWYRQSLGQGLEFLIYFQGNSAPDKSGLPSDRFSAERTGGSVSTLTIQRTQQEDSAVYLCASSPYSNQPQHFGDGTRLSIL.

The gene calls are TRBV2 and TRBJ2-7; D is uncertain. Trimming cost V 0 bases and J 6 bases, with 9 bases left between them. The CDR3 contains 13 residues. Germline-derived CDR1 and CDR2 are SNHLY and FYNNEI. The CDR3 loop is CASSEAPWAEQYF. The DNA for the CDR3 is TGTGCCAGCAGTGAAGCTCCTTGGGCCGAGCAGTACTTC. The whole variable domain, filled in from reference TRBV2 and TRBJ2-7, reads EPEVTQTPSHQVTQMGQEVILRCVPISNHLYFYWYRQILGQKVEFLVSFYNNEISEKSEIFDDQFSVERPDGSNFTLKIRSTKLEDSAMYFCASSEAPWAEQYFGPGTRLTVT.

The CDR3 region is CAWSLREGTQPQHF. Written as DNA, the CDR3 is TGTGCCTGGAGTCTCAGAGAGGGGACTCAGCCCCAGCATTTT. The chain employs TRBV30 and TRBJ1-5, with a possible D match to TRBD1 (5 bases). V shed 2 bases and J shed 6 bases, with 14 bases lying between them. CDR1 is GTSNPN and CDR2 is SVGIG in the germline V gene (reference sequence). The CDR3 has 14 amino acids.